The present entry profiles one TCR beta chain with its context. The germline V gene has CDR1 SGHAT and CDR2 FQNNGV. This CDR3 is built from 13 residues. This sample is part of a study of blood T cell repertoires in COVID-19. The method was immunoSEQ multiplex PCR; TCRdb's version includes in-frame clones alone and lacks a portion of them. The profile shows about 190,000 clones, 70% to 90% of them singletons. The clonotype comes from a man younger than 40 with acute or convalescent COVID-19. The rearrangement uses TRBV11-2 and TRBJ2-2, with D unclear. The sample comprised peripheral blood. Written as DNA, the CDR3 is TGTGCAAGCGCGAGTTACAACACCGGGGAGCTGTTTTTT. This translates into CASASYNTGELFF.